Following are 15 T cell receptor beta chains from one sample sequenced in a study of shared clonotypes between healthy human individuals. Clones were read by immunoSEQ multiplex PCR, and TCRdb kept only the in-frame ones, dropping some. Of approximately 2,000,000 clones in the sample, about nine tenths were seen once. The sequencing input was naive CD4+ T cells from PBMCs. Subset meaning: CD45RA+ positively selected. The receptors shown here come from a man younger than 35 in good health. Some clones in this sample may be carry-over from other donors' samples.

Points on this clone: The same CDR3 can be traced to other DNA sequences in this sample. V gene TRBV28 combines with J gene TRBJ1-2; a weak D match, TRBD1 (5 bases). The CDR3 runs to 12 residues. The V end lost 4 bases, the J end lost 8 bases, and 11 bases lay between the germline ends. Per the germline V gene, CDR1 is MDHEN and CDR2 is SYDVKM. The CDR3 is CASSSGSLGYTF. The CDR3 DNA sequence: TGTGCCAGCAGTTCAGGGTCGCTCGGCTACACCTTC.

The table lists this clone with a count of one. This rearrangement joins TRBV28 to TRBJ2-1; no reliable D call. V was shortened by 2 bases and J by 9 bases, with 8 bases between the two germline ends. There are 12 residues in the CDR3. Per germline, CDR1 MDHEN and CDR2 SYDVKM. The CDR3 loop reads CASSLGIGEQFF. The CDR3 nucleotides read TGTGCCAGCAGTTTAGGGATAGGTGAGCAGTTCTTC.

This clone was seen a single time. The rearrangement links TRBV11-2 to TRBJ1-5; unclear D gene. Trimming removed 3 bases from V and 2 bases from J, with 2 bases in between. Germline CDR1 and CDR2: SGHAT and FQNNGV. The CDR3 consists of 12 residues. This chain's CDR3 is CASSLGNQPQHF. CDR3 DNA: TGTGCCAGCAGCTTGGGCAATCAGCCCCAGCATTTT.

This chain connects TRBV27 to TRBJ2-7, with TRBD2 matching 12 bases. With V trimmed by 4 bases and J by 3 bases, 7 bases remained unmatched. CDR3 length equals 16 residues. CDR1 and CDR2 (germline): MNHEY, SMNVEV (reference sequence). The CDR3 DNA reads TGTGCCAGCAGTTCGCGACTAGCGGGAGTAGTCTACGAGCAGTACTTC. It codes for CASSSRLAGVVYEQYF.

The chain is built from TRBV28 and TRBJ1-2, with D unresolved. V was clipped by 3 bases and J by 4 bases, with 6 bases between them. Per germline, CDR1 MDHEN and CDR2 SYDVKM. This CDR3 comprises 12 residues. The CDR3 region has the DNA TGTGCCAGCAGTTTCCTCCTCTATGGCTACACCTTC. It codes for CASSFLLYGYTF.

This sequence joins TRBV19 and TRBJ1-5; no clear D gene. This CDR3 is 16 amino acids long. Per germline, CDR1 LNHDA and CDR2 SQIVND (reference sequence). Trimming removed 5 bases from V and 4 bases from J, with 18 bases in between. CDR3 loop: CASSVGIYGNNQPQHF. CDR3 nucleotides: TGTGCCAGTAGTGTCGGGATCTACGGTAATAATCAGCCCCAGCATTTT. The full variable domain, its missing parts supplied by reference TRBV19 and TRBJ1-5, is DGGITQSPKYLFRKEGQNVTLSCEQNLNHDAMYWYRQDPGQGLRLIYYSQIVNDFQKGDIAEGYSVSREKKESFPLTVTSAQKNPTAFYLCASSVGIYGNNQPQHFGDGTRLSIL.

The chain links TRBV4-3 to TRBJ2-1, with 8 bases fitting TRBD2. The germline gives CDR1 LGHNA, CDR2 YSLEER. J gave up 4 bases and V 0 bases, and 2 bases lay outside the gene matches. This CDR3 is 15 amino acids long. CDR3 nucleotide sequence: TGCGCCAGCAGCCAAGACGGCGGGAGGTACAATGAGCAGTTCTTC. Protein: CASSQDGGRYNEQFF.

The J gene is TRBJ1-2, the V gene TRBV18; D remains ambiguous. CDR3 length: 15 residues. In germline, CDR1 is KGHSH, CDR2 LQKENI. Trimming shortened V by 1 base and J by 5 bases, and 14 bases separated the two germline ends. The CDR3 sequence: CASSPREALPYGYTF. DNA for the CDR3: TGTGCCAGCTCACCACGAGAGGCCCTTCCTTATGGCTACACCTTC.

The chain employs TRBV7-3 and TRBJ2-5; 7 bases align to TRBD2. Germline values: CDR1 SGHTA, CDR2 FQGTGA. The CDR3 is made up of 15 amino acids. V gave up 1 base and J gave up 2 bases; unmatched junction bases: 4. The CDR3 DNA follows: TGTGCCAGCAGCTTAATGGGGGGAGGGCAAGAGACCCAGTACTTC. Its protein product is CASSLMGGGQETQYF.

A remark on this clone: Additional DNA sequences in this sample encode the identical CDR3. The chain is built from TRBV2 and TRBJ2-5, with D uncertain. Germline V gene sequence: CDR1 SNHLY, CDR2 FYNNEI. This CDR3 has 12 residues. V lost 9 bases and J 1 base, leaving 9 bases between the germline ends. The CDR3 DNA follows: TGTGCCAGTCGCCGGGTCCAAGAGACCCAGTACTTC. It codes for CASRRVQETQYF.

This clone was detected a few times. The chain is built from TRBV4-1 and TRBJ1-2; 7 bases match TRBD1. Losses at the gene ends were 2 bases for V and 4 bases for J; bases not matched to a gene: 4. The CDR3 extends over 14 amino acids. From germline, CDR1 is MGHRA and CDR2 YSYEKL. CDR3 in DNA: TGCGCCAGCAGCCAACCCAAGGGGGCCTATGGCTACACCTTC. Translated: CASSQPKGAYGYTF.

The chain couples TRBV7-2 to TRBJ2-7; tentatively, D is TRBD1 or TRBD2 (7 bases each). Germline assignment: CDR1 SGHTA and CDR2 FQGNSA. The CDR3 covers 13 residues. Trimming cost V 11 bases and J 4 bases, with 18 bases left between them. The CDR3 DNA reads TGTGCCTCGGCGGGCAGGGGGGGTTACGAGCAGTACTTC. Protein product: CASAGRGGYEQYF.

This clone appeared a single time. The V call is TRBV25-1, the J call TRBJ2-1; a possible D gene is TRBD2 (6 bases). Germline assignment: CDR1 MGHDK and CDR2 SYGVNS. Trimming cost V 4 bases and J 1 base, with 14 bases left between them. This CDR3 is 16 amino acids long. CDR3 nucleotide sequence: TGTGCCAGCAGTGGAAGAACTAGCCGATCCTACAATGAGCAGTTCTTC. Translating gives CASSGRTSRSYNEQFF.

As for this clone: A read error may produce the germline difference seen at one junction end. The V and J genes are TRBV7-7 and TRBJ2-7, with 7 bases fitting TRBD1. Germline-derived CDR1 and CDR2 are SSHAT and FNYEAQ (reference sequence). The CDR3 sequence is 15 residues long. The CDR3 DNA reads TGCGCCAGCAGCCTCGGGACAGCGGATTCCTACGAGCAGTACTTC. It yields the protein CASSLGTADSYEQYF. The complete variable domain, with remaining parts taken from reference TRBV7-7 and TRBJ2-7, reads GAGVSQSPRYKVTKRGQDVTLRCDPISSHATLYWYQQALGQGPEFLTYFNYEAQPDKSGLPSDRFSAERPEGSISTLTIQRTEQRDSAMYRCASSLGTADSYEQYFGPGTRLTVT.

As concerns this clone: The sample has other DNA sequences that encode this CDR3 too. The V and J genes are TRBV7-9 and TRBJ2-3; D possibly corresponds to TRBD2 (6 bases). Trimming stripped 3 bases from V and 5 bases from J, with 9 bases between. This CDR3 contains 13 residues. Germline V gene data show CDR1 as SEHNR and CDR2 as FQNEAQ (reference sequence). This CDR3 is CASSFGGKDTQYF. The CDR3 nucleotides read TGTGCCAGCAGCTTCGGCGGGAAAGATACGCAGTATTTT.